The 27 T cell receptor beta chains below come from one sample, sequenced in a study of radiotherapy plus CTLA-4 blockade in lung cancer. The table came from immunoSEQ multiplex PCR; TCRdb's copy has only in-frame clones and leaves some out. This table holds around 55,000 clones, 70% to 85% found once. Sequences were derived from peripheral blood, sampled from a patient treated with radiotherapy plus ipilimumab. These receptors came from a human donor with non-small cell lung cancer whose response to radiotherapy plus ipilimumab could not be evaluated.

The chain combines TRBV28 with TRBJ1-5; no firm D call. Deletions cut 5 bases from V and 0 bases from J, with 5 bases between. The CDR3 is 13 residues long. Germline CDR1 and CDR2: MDHEN and SYDVKM. CDR3 sequence reads: CASSRDSNQPQHF. DNA of the CDR3: TGTGCCAGCAGTCGGGATAGCAATCAGCCCCAGCATTTT.

CDR3 DNA sequence: TGTGCCATCAGTGGGGCGACAGGGGAGGCTGAAGCTTTCTTT. It codes for CAISGATGEAEAFF. The genes are TRBV10-3 and TRBJ1-1, with 8 positions matching TRBD1. J lost 6 bases, V lost 4 bases, and 7 bases had no gene match. The germline V gene has CDR1 ENHRY and CDR2 SYGVKD. The CDR3 runs 14 residues.

The chain is built from TRBV11-2 and TRBJ2-2; D might be TRBD2 (5 bases). The germline V gene encodes CDR1 SGHAT and CDR2 FQNNGV. The CDR3 is made up of 15 amino acids. Trimming cost V 2 bases and J 2 bases, with 9 bases left between them. The CDR3 nucleotides read TGTGCCAGCAGCTTACGGGGTTTTAACACCGGGGAGCTGTTTTTT. Protein: CASSLRGFNTGELFF.

The CDR3 sequence is CASSHTGDPSSYEQYF. The CDR3 nucleotides read TGTGCCAGCAGCCACACAGGGGACCCAAGCTCCTACGAGCAGTACTTC. The chain carries TRBV5-4 and TRBJ2-7, with TRBD1 matching 7 bases. Trimming cost V 4 bases and J 0 bases; bases outside gene matches: 10. The CDR3 length is 16 residues. Germline CDR1 reads SGHNT; CDR2 reads YYREEE (reference sequence).

The rearrangement links TRBV19 to TRBJ1-2, with 9 bases aligning to TRBD1. Germline V gene lookup returns CDR1 LNHDA and CDR2 SQIVND (reference sequence). V lost 7 bases, J lost 7 bases, and 10 bases stayed unmatched. This CDR3 has 14 amino acids. The CDR3 sequence is CASTFPGQGLGYTF. In DNA, the CDR3 is TGTGCCAGTACTTTTCCGGGACAGGGACTTGGCTACACCTTC.

This sequence joins TRBV6-6 and TRBJ2-7; a weak D match, TRBD2 (6 bases). The V gene's germline CDR1 is MNHNY and CDR2 SVGAGI (reference sequence). CDR3 length: 12 residues. V was trimmed by 4 bases and J by 5 bases, leaving 9 bases between them. DNA of the CDR3: TGTGCCAGCAGTTGGAGGGGTGACGAGCAGTACTTC. It translates to CASSWRGDEQYF.

This clone was found once. The gene calls are TRBV28 and TRBJ2-1; 7 bases align to TRBD2. The CDR3 extends over 15 amino acids. In germline, CDR1 is MDHEN, CDR2 SYDVKM. J gave up 6 bases and V 2 bases, and 7 bases lay outside the gene matches. This chain's CDR3 is CASSLGWDYLNEQFF. CDR3 in DNA: TGTGCCAGCAGTTTAGGATGGGACTACCTCAATGAGCAGTTCTTC.

The chain carries TRBV5-6 and TRBJ1-2, with D hard to call. The CDR3 loop spans 15 amino acids. V shed 4 bases and J shed 0 bases, with 13 bases lying between them. Germline V CDR1 and CDR2: SGHDT, YYEEEE. CDR3 in DNA: TGTGCCAGCAGCACCCGAGGGTTATCTAACTATGGCTACACCTTC. Its protein is CASSTRGLSNYGYTF.

The rearrangement uses TRBV18 and TRBJ2-2, with TRBD2 matching over 8 bases. Germline trimming cut 3 bases from V and 2 bases from J; bases unmatched to any gene: 11. The CDR3 covers 18 residues. Germline V lookup: CDR1 KGHSH, CDR2 LQKENI. The chain's CDR3 is CASSPTTVTSANTGELFF. CDR3 nucleotides: TGTGCCAGCTCACCGACGACGGTGACTAGCGCAAACACCGGGGAGCTGTTTTTT.

The chain carries TRBV5-4 and TRBJ2-3, with D perhaps matching TRBD1 (6 bases). Germline V gene lookup returns CDR1 SGHNT and CDR2 YYREEE (reference sequence). The CDR3 covers 15 residues. Trimming stripped 1 base from V and 6 bases from J, with 15 bases between. Here the CDR3 reads CASSLSQGRGDTQYF. The CDR3 nucleotides read TGTGCCAGCAGCTTGTCACAGGGTAGGGGGGATACGCAGTATTTT.

The J gene is TRBJ2-7, the V gene TRBV14; D uncertain. CDR1 SGHDN and CDR2 FVKESK come from the germline V gene. The CDR3 sequence is 15 residues long. Trimming pared 0 bases from V and 4 bases from J, leaving 13 bases between. CDR3 region: CASSQDQRIGYEQYF. The CDR3 DNA reads as TGTGCCAGCAGCCAAGATCAGCGTATCGGGTACGAGCAGTACTTC. Supplemented by reference TRBV14 and TRBJ2-7, the full variable domain reads EAGVTQFPSHSVIEKGQTVTLRCDPISGHDNLYWYRRVMGKEIKFLLHFVKESKQDESGMPNNRFLAERTGGTYSTLKVQPAELEDSGVYFCASSQDQRIGYEQYFGPGTRLTVT.

This chain uses TRBV28 with TRBJ2-1, with D tentatively TRBD2 (7 bases). CDR1 is MDHEN and CDR2 is SYDVKM in the germline V gene. This CDR3 contains 15 residues. V was clipped by 5 bases and J by 8 bases, with 19 bases between them. The CDR3 loop reads CASSEGGRIWDEQFF. The CDR3 nucleotides are TGTGCCAGCAGTGAGGGGGGGAGGATCTGGGATGAGCAGTTCTTC.

This clone has just a few counts. The chain combines TRBV19 with TRBJ1-1; TRBD1 is a possible D gene (5 bases). Germline V gene lookup returns CDR1 LNHDA and CDR2 SQIVND (reference sequence). The ends were cut back, 5 bases at V and 2 bases at J, with 15 bases in the middle. This CDR3 spans 15 amino acids. CDR3 nucleotide sequence: TGTGCCAGTAGTTCCCGACAGATTCCCAACACTGAAGCTTTCTTT. Its translation: CASSSRQIPNTEAFF. Drawing the rest from reference TRBV19 and TRBJ1-1, the complete variable domain is DGGITQSPKYLFRKEGQNVTLSCEQNLNHDAMYWYRQDPGQGLRLIYYSQIVNDFQKGDIAEGYSVSREKKESFPLTVTSAQKNPTAFYLCASSSRQIPNTEAFFGQGTRLTVV.

The rearrangement links TRBV29-1 to TRBJ2-1; 7 bases align to TRBD2. From germline, CDR1 is SQVTM and CDR2 ANQGSEA. The V segment lost 4 bases and the J segment 4 bases; nucleotides outside the gene matches: 4. This CDR3 comprises 13 residues. The chain's CDR3 is CSVGAGQYNEQFF. The CDR3, as DNA: TGCAGCGTTGGAGCGGGGCAGTACAATGAGCAGTTCTTC.

This clone has just one count. This chain links TRBV5-6 with TRBJ1-2; TRBD1 matches at 10 bases. This CDR3 has 13 residues. Unmatched junction bases numbered 8, after V lost 4 bases and J lost 11 bases. Germline CDR1 and CDR2: SGHDT and YYEEEE. CDR3 bases: TGTGCCAGCAGCAGACAGGGGGCGCAAGGGTACACCTTC. Encoded protein: CASSRQGAQGYTF.

The chain joins TRBV15 to TRBJ1-6, with no clear D. The V end lost 0 bases, the J end lost 14 bases, and 11 bases lay between the germline ends. CDR1 is LNHNV and CDR2 is YYDKDF in the germline V gene (reference sequence). CDR3 length equals 13 residues. The CDR3 sequence is CATSRDGRATLHF. Written as DNA, the CDR3 is TGTGCCACCAGCAGAGACGGGAGGGCCACCCTCCACTTT.

V gene TRBV7-2 combines with J gene TRBJ2-5; D unclear. TRBJ2-7 explains the end of the DNA better; the J call may be wrong. This CDR3 region has 15 residues. Germline-derived CDR1 and CDR2 are SGHTA and FQGNSA. In nucleotides, the CDR3 is TGTGCCAGCAGCTTAGATATCAGAGGTGTGTACGAGCAGTACTTC. This sequence encodes CASSLDIRGVYEQYF.

The chain carries TRBV19 and TRBJ2-7; D uncertain. The V gene lost 3 bases and the J gene lost 6 bases, with 15 bases spanning the gap. The CDR3 is 14 amino acids. Germline lookup yields CDR1 LNHDA and CDR2 SQIVND (reference sequence). CDR3 DNA: TGTGCCAGTAGTATTAGTAGATCCCTCGGCGAGCAGTACTTC. It specifies CASSISRSLGEQYF.

This chain connects TRBV19 to TRBJ1-5; 12 bases map to TRBD1. The CDR3 totals 18 residues. V lost 5 bases and J lost 4; bases outside the gene matches: 12. Germline loops: CDR1 LNHDA, CDR2 SQIVND (reference sequence). The CDR3 is CASSPRGTGGGGNQPQHF. The CDR3 nucleotides read TGTGCCAGTAGTCCCAGGGGGACAGGGGGCGGTGGGAATCAGCCCCAGCATTTT.

This clone has only a few counts. V is TRBV9 and J is TRBJ1-3, with D unresolved. In germline, CDR1 is SGDLS, CDR2 YYNGEE. Between the trimmed V and J ends, which lost 4 bases and 3 bases, there was a span of 11 bases. The CDR3 is 14 residues long. The CDR3 here is CASSPPGLGNTIYF. The CDR3 coding sequence is TGTGCCAGCAGCCCACCCGGACTTGGAAACACCATATATTTT.

The chain links TRBV4-3 to TRBJ1-5, with 7 bases that match TRBD1. This CDR3 region has 16 residues. V shed 0 bases, J shed 5 bases, and the junction held 7 bases outside the gene matches. Per germline, CDR1 LGHNA and CDR2 YSLEER. CDR3 coding DNA: TGCGCCAGCAGCCAAGATCCCAGGGGGGTGTATCAGCCCCAGCATTTT. Amino acid sequence: CASSQDPRGVYQPQHF.

The chain carries TRBV4-1 and TRBJ1-3, with D maybe TRBD1 (5 bases). The germline gives CDR1 MGHRA, CDR2 YSYEKL. This CDR3 spans 15 amino acids. Between the trimmed V and J ends, which lost 0 bases and 2 bases, there was a span of 8 bases. CDR3 DNA sequence: TGCGCCAGCAGCCAAGAGGCGGGGCCTGGAAACACCATATATTTT. Translating gives CASSQEAGPGNTIYF.

This clone was recorded once. The gene calls are TRBV21-1 and TRBJ1-2. TRBV21-1 is reported as a pseudogene. This CDR3 region has 15 residues. CDR3 nucleotides: TGTGCCAGCAGCAAAGGGGGGGGACGACAGGATGGCTACACCTTC. Translating it yields CASSKGGGRQDGYTF.

The chain joins TRBV7-2 to TRBJ1-1; D not certain. Germline V gene lookup returns CDR1 SGHTA and CDR2 FQGNSA. Trimming took off 2 bases at V and 2 bases at J, with 3 bases between the two ends. This CDR3 comprises 12 residues. The CDR3 protein is CASSLSNTEAFF. The CDR3 DNA is TGTGCCAGCAGCTTATCTAACACTGAAGCTTTCTTT.

The chain employs TRBV28 and TRBJ1-2; D not resolved. V lost 5 bases and J 6 bases, leaving 10 bases between the germline ends. The CDR3 sequence is 12 residues long. Germline V gives CDR1 MDHEN, CDR2 SYDVKM. CDR3 DNA sequence: TGTGCCAGCAGTCCCTACCCTGATGGCTACACCTTC. The encoded protein is CASSPYPDGYTF.

The V call is TRBV4-3, the J call TRBJ1-1, with 7 bases lining up with TRBD1. Germline V gene sequence: CDR1 LGHNA, CDR2 YSLEER. The CDR3 has 15 residues. Germline trimming cut 1 base from V and 4 bases from J; bases unmatched to any gene: 6. As DNA, the CDR3 is TGCGCCAGCAGCCAAGTCGACAGGGACGGCACTGAAGCTTTCTTT. It is translated as CASSQVDRDGTEAFF.

This clone has a handful of counts. J is TRBJ2-7 and V is TRBV7-8; TRBD1 agrees at 7 bases. From germline, CDR1 is SGHVS and CDR2 FQNEAQ. This CDR3 is 15 amino acids long. Trimming removed 8 bases from V and 1 base from J; junction bases left unmatched: 11. The CDR3 DNA reads as TGTGCCAGCTCGATCGACAGGGACCCTTCCTACGAGCAGTACTTC. It specifies CASSIDRDPSYEQYF. The full variable domain, rest sourced from reference TRBV7-8 and TRBJ2-7, is GAGVSQSPRYKVAKRGQDVALRCDPISGHVSLFWYQQALGQGPEFLTYFQNEAQLDKSGLPSDRFFAERPEGSVSTLKIQRTQQEDSAVYLCASSIDRDPSYEQYFGPGTRLTVT.